This T cell receptor beta chain was retrieved from a study of neoadjuvant anti-PD-1 for oral cavity cancer. Points from the study as a whole: Each response group had just three patients in TCR analyses.

V lost 2 bases and J 1 base, leaving 11 bases between the germline ends. This CDR3 is built from 15 residues. Germline values: CDR1 ENHRY, CDR2 SYGVKD. The protocol was immunoSEQ multiplex PCR, while the TCRdb copy is restricted to in-frame clones and leaves out a portion. Of around 60,000 clones in the sample, approximately 79% are singletons; the top ten hold around 2.6%. As concerns this clone: Its antigen is still unknown.

The sequence was collected from a person aged 35-79 years with oral cavity squamous cell carcinoma. The sequencing here drew on PBMCs, taken before nivolumab (anti-PD-1) treatment. This chain joins TRBV10-3 and TRBJ1-1; maybe TRBD1 (5 bases). The CDR3 sequence is CAISEGGAKNTEAFF. DNA of the CDR3: TGTGCCATCAGTGAGGGAGGGGCCAAGAACACTGAAGCTTTCTTT.